These 29 T cell receptor beta chains share one sample of origin, sequenced in a study of blood T cell repertoires in COVID-19. The table came from immunoSEQ multiplex PCR; TCRdb's copy has only in-frame clones and leaves some out. This sample yields approximately 150,000 clones, of which around 84% are seen a single time; around 8.2% belongs to the top ten. The sequenced material came from peripheral blood. These receptors all stem from a woman aged 55-75 years with acute or convalescent COVID-19.

This chain connects TRBV9 to TRBJ2-5; a possible D gene is TRBD2 (7 bases). Between the trimmed V and J ends, which lost 4 bases and 5 bases, there was a span of 15 bases. The germline V gene encodes CDR1 SGDLS and CDR2 YYNGEE. This CDR3 is 14 amino acids long. CDR3 loop: CASSSTGGSETQYF. The DNA for the CDR3 is TGTGCCAGCAGCTCGACGGGGGGCAGCGAGACCCAGTACTTC. The whole variable domain, remainder taken from reference TRBV9 and TRBJ2-5, is DSGVTQTPKHLITATGQRVTLRCSPRSGDLSVYWYQQSLDQGLQFLIQYYNGEERAKGNILERFSAQQFPDLHSELNLSSLELGDSALYFCASSSTGGSETQYFGPGTRLLVL.

The genes are TRBV5-1 and TRBJ1-2, with 7 bases matching TRBD1. The ends lost 3 bases at V and 0 bases at J; junction bases unmatched: 17. CDR3 length equals 19 residues. Germline CDR1 reads SGHRS; CDR2 reads YFSETQ. Written as DNA, the CDR3 is TGCGCCAGCAGCTGGGGGGACAGAACGTTTGATTGGTCTAACTATGGCTACACCTTC. As protein: CASSWGDRTFDWSNYGYTF.

The gene calls are TRBV7-2 and TRBJ2-7; the D is unclear. The CDR3 length is 11 residues. The V gene lost 5 bases and the J gene lost 6 bases, with 8 bases spanning the gap. CDR1 SGHTA and CDR2 FQGNSA come from the germline V gene. The CDR3: CASSPKTEQYF. The CDR3 DNA sequence: TGTGCCAGCAGCCCTAAAACCGAGCAGTACTTC.

The rearrangement joins TRBV21-1 to TRBJ2-7; the table names TRBD1, a call not compared with the DNA. TRBV21-1 is shown as a pseudogene. The CDR3 runs 18 residues. CDR3 region: CASSGKTGGPPRYYEQYF. The CDR3 DNA reads TGTGCCAGCAGCGGAAAGACAGGGGGCCCTCCCCGATACTACGAGCAGTACTTC.

Only a few counts were recorded for this clone. V and J are TRBV3-1 (or the pseudogene TRBV3-2) and TRBJ1-2, with 7 positions matching TRBD1. This CDR3 has 13 amino acids. Unmatched junction bases numbered 3, after V lost 4 bases and J lost 4 bases. Germline CDR1 and CDR2: LGHDT and YNNKEL (reference sequence). The CDR3 coding sequence is TGTGCCAGCAGCCGGGACAGCACCTATGGCTACACCTTC. It yields the protein CASSRDSTYGYTF.

CDR3 amino acids: CASSLGGGAGTDTQYF. CDR3 DNA sequence: TGTGCCAGCAGCTTAGGCGGGGGGGCCGGTACAGATACGCAGTATTTT. J is TRBJ2-3 and V is TRBV7-6; 9 nucleotides agree with TRBD2. The ends lost 1 base at V and 3 bases at J; junction bases unmatched: 5. CDR3 size: 16 residues. Germline-derived CDR1 and CDR2 are SGHVS and FNYEAQ. Looking up the rest from reference TRBV7-6 and TRBJ2-3 gives the full variable domain: GAGVSQSPRYKVTKRGQDVALRCDPISGHVSLYWYRQALGQGPEFLTYFNYEAQQDKSGLPNDRFSAERPEGSISTLTIQRTEQRDSAMYRCASSLGGGAGTDTQYFGPGTRLTVL.

The chain is built from TRBV4-2 and TRBJ2-3; unclear D gene. V gave up 3 bases and J gave up 4 bases, with 8 bases separating them. The CDR3 length is 13 residues. The V gene's germline CDR1 is LGHNA and CDR2 YNFKEQ. This CDR3 reads CASSHELPDTQYF. The CDR3 DNA reads TGTGCCAGCAGCCACGAGCTACCAGATACGCAGTATTTT.

The rearrangement links TRBV2 to TRBJ2-1; 9 bases align to TRBD2. Germline lookup yields CDR1 SNHLY and CDR2 FYNNEI. The CDR3 length is 16 residues. The ends lost 4 bases at V and 6 bases at J; junction bases unmatched: 10. The CDR3 region is CASSAPGTSNLNEQFF. CDR3 coding DNA: TGTGCCAGCAGTGCTCCCGGGACTAGCAACCTCAATGAGCAGTTCTTC.

This clone was detected once. This chain links TRBV5-4 with TRBJ1-1; 7 bases are a match to TRBD1. Germline assignment: CDR1 SGHNT and CDR2 YYREEE (reference sequence). This CDR3 comprises 15 residues. V was pared by 1 base and J by 3 bases, with 6 bases of the junction left unmatched. CDR3 in DNA: TGTGCCAGCAGCTTGCTCGACAGGGCGTACACTGAAGCTTTCTTT. It encodes CASSLLDRAYTEAFF.

The chain employs TRBV19 and TRBJ1-5; 7 positions match TRBD1. Germline V CDR1 and CDR2: LNHDA, SQIVND (reference sequence). The CDR3 has 14 amino acids. J gave up 1 base and V 6 bases, and 3 bases lay outside the gene matches. The CDR3 protein is CASRQTGSNQPQHF. The CDR3, as DNA: TGTGCCAGTAGACAGACAGGGAGCAATCAGCCCCAGCATTTT.

The chain joins TRBV13 to TRBJ2-7; D is uncertain. Germline CDR1 is PRHDT and CDR2 is FYEKMQ (reference sequence). V lost 2 bases to trimming and J lost 0 bases, with 14 bases between them. The CDR3 length is 16 residues. The CDR3 sequence is CASSLSGVDYSYEQYF. The CDR3 DNA is TGTGCCAGCAGCTTAAGTGGAGTGGATTACTCCTACGAGCAGTACTTC.

This clone was seen only a few times. The V call is TRBV4-3, the J call TRBJ1-4, with 11 bases identical to TRBD1. Germline-derived CDR1 and CDR2 are LGHNA and YSLEER. The V and J ends lost 2 bases and 0 bases, in that order; junction bases with no gene match: 5. CDR3 length: 18 amino acids. CDR3 residues: CASSQSGQGAPTNEKLFF. Here the CDR3 DNA reads TGCGCCAGCAGCCAAAGCGGACAGGGGGCTCCAACTAATGAAAAACTGTTTTTT.

J is TRBJ1-6 and V is TRBV2; 7 bases agree with TRBD1. The germline V gene has CDR1 SNHLY and CDR2 FYNNEI. V lost 6 bases to trimming and J lost 3 bases; unmatched junction nucleotides: 2. The CDR3 totals 14 residues. Here the CDR3 reads CASRRDSYNSPLHF. The CDR3 DNA follows: TGTGCCAGCAGAAGGGACAGCTATAATTCACCCCTCCACTTT.

V is TRBV4-1 and J is TRBJ2-3, with a possible D match to TRBD1 (5 bases). V was clipped by 0 bases and J by 0 bases, with 7 bases between them. Germline CDR1 and CDR2: MGHRA and YSYEKL. The CDR3 contains 15 residues. CDR3 sequence reads: CASSQDRASTDTQYF. For the CDR3, the DNA is TGCGCCAGCAGCCAAGACAGGGCAAGCACAGATACGCAGTATTTT.

There are a few counts of this clone. The J gene is TRBJ1-1, the V gene TRBV2; tentative D call: TRBD1 (6 bases). V was cut by 5 bases and J by 0 bases, with 10 bases left in between. CDR1 and CDR2 (germline): SNHLY, FYNNEI. The CDR3 spans 14 residues. This chain's CDR3 is CASSPGDMNTEAFF. Written as DNA, the CDR3 is TGTGCCAGCAGTCCAGGGGATATGAACACTGAAGCTTTCTTT.

The chain has TRBV3-1 (or the pseudogene TRBV3-2) and TRBJ2-5; 9 positions match TRBD2. CDR1 is LGHDT, CDR2 YNNKEL, per germline (reference sequence). The CDR3 length is 16 residues. The trim removed 1 base at V and 6 bases at J, leaving 9 bases unmatched. CDR3 in amino acids: CASSQGSGGGAKTQYF. In nucleotides, the CDR3 is TGTGCCAGCAGCCAAGGGTCTGGCGGGGGGGCGAAGACCCAGTACTTC.

The J gene is TRBJ2-2, the V gene TRBV4-3, with TRBD1 matching over 11 bases. The CDR3 has 17 residues. In germline, CDR1 is LGHNA, CDR2 YSLEER. The J segment lost 5 bases and the V segment lost 3 bases, leaving 8 bases of the junction unmatched. The CDR3 DNA sequence: TGCGCCAGCAGCCAGCTTCCCGGGACAGGGGGTACCGGGGAGCTGTTTTTT. Its protein is CASSQLPGTGGTGELFF.

The chain links TRBV9 to TRBJ2-2, with 13 nucleotides matching TRBD2. The junction had 7 bases not matched to a gene; V was cut back by 3 bases and J by 8 bases. The germline CDR1 and CDR2 sequences are SGDLS and YYNGEE. This CDR3 has 16 amino acids. CDR3 protein: CASSAGLAGVGGELFF. The CDR3 DNA reads as TGTGCCAGCAGCGCCGGACTAGCGGGGGTTGGTGGGGAGCTGTTTTTT.

This clone was detected once. The chain carries TRBV6-2 or TRBV6-3 and TRBJ2-1, with D perhaps TRBD1 (6 bases). The V end lost 3 bases, the J end lost 0 bases, and 21 bases lay between the germline ends. The germline V gene encodes CDR1 MNHEY and CDR2 SVGEGT. The CDR3 covers 19 residues. CDR3 DNA sequence: TGTGCCAGCAGTTATTCCCCTTCTGGGGACAAGGGCTCCTACAATGAGCAGTTCTTC. It specifies CASSYSPSGDKGSYNEQFF.

This chain connects TRBV18 to TRBJ1-1; no clear D gene. The CDR3 runs to 16 residues. Trimming removed 1 base at V and 0 bases at J, with 12 bases between. CDR1 KGHSH and CDR2 LQKENI come from the germline V gene. The chain's CDR3 is CASSPLQLVVNTEAFF. The DNA for the CDR3 is TGTGCCAGCTCACCACTCCAGTTGGTCGTGAACACTGAAGCTTTCTTT.

V usage is TRBV11-3 and J usage is TRBJ1-1; maybe TRBD1 (6 bases). Trimming removed 4 bases from V and 2 bases from J, with 23 bases in between. This CDR3 is 18 amino acids long. The V gene's germline CDR1 is SGHNT and CDR2 YENEEA. The CDR3 region is CASSSFRAMDRPNTEAFF. The CDR3 nucleotides are TGTGCCAGCAGCTCCTTTAGGGCCATGGACAGACCAAACACTGAAGCTTTCTTT.

J is TRBJ2-7 and V is TRBV19; TRBD1 might be the D (6 bases). The germline gives CDR1 LNHDA, CDR2 SQIVND (reference sequence). The germline V and J ends were trimmed by 3 bases and 0 bases, with 15 bases remaining between them. This CDR3 has 16 residues. CDR3 residues: CASSISAGVSSYEQYF. The CDR3 coding sequence is TGTGCCAGTAGTATTTCCGCAGGGGTATCCTCCTACGAGCAGTACTTC.

This sequence joins TRBV28 and TRBJ2-3; TRBD2 aligns across 12 bases. The germline gives CDR1 MDHEN, CDR2 SYDVKM. There are 20 residues in the CDR3. V lost 3 bases, J lost 5 bases, and 18 bases stayed unmatched. CDR3 protein: CASSFIPSGGAHNFGDTQYF. The CDR3 region has the DNA TGTGCCAGCAGTTTTATCCCTAGCGGGGGGGCGCATAATTTTGGAGATACGCAGTATTTT.

This chain uses TRBV5-1 with TRBJ1-4; the D is unclear. Germline lookup yields CDR1 SGHRS and CDR2 YFSETQ. The V end lost 4 bases, the J end lost 8 bases, and 12 bases lay between the germline ends. The CDR3 is 13 residues long. The CDR3 reads CASSLAKNEKLFF. The CDR3 bases are TGCGCCAGCAGCCTGGCTAAAAACGAAAAACTGTTTTTT.

This rearrangement joins TRBV5-1 to TRBJ2-1; the match to TRBD2 covers 8 bases. Germline V gene lookup returns CDR1 SGHRS and CDR2 YFSETQ. The CDR3 covers 16 residues. The V and J ends lost 0 bases and 4 bases, in that order; junction bases with no gene match: 6. CDR3 DNA sequence: TGCGCCAGCAGCTTGGCCAACGGGGGGGCTTACAATGAGCAGTTCTTC. Translated, it gives CASSLANGGAYNEQFF.

The CDR3 DNA reads TGTGCCAGCAGTTTGCACAGGGCCTATGGCTACACCTTC. It codes for CASSLHRAYGYTF. The V gene is TRBV28, the J gene TRBJ1-2, with a possible D match to TRBD1 (6 bases). Germline CDR1 is MDHEN and CDR2 is SYDVKM. Trimming shortened V by 3 bases and J by 4 bases, and 9 bases separated the two germline ends. This CDR3 spans 13 amino acids.

The rearrangement joins TRBV30 to TRBJ1-1, with a possible D match to TRBD1 (5 bases). Germline V gene data show CDR1 as GTSNPN and CDR2 as SVGIG (reference sequence). The CDR3 covers 13 residues. The ends were cut back, 5 bases at V and 3 bases at J, with 13 bases in the middle. In DNA form, the CDR3 reads TGTGCCTGGTCCACAGGTATGGACACTGAAGCTTTCTTT. This translates into CAWSTGMDTEAFF.

This clone was observed once. The V gene is TRBV24-1, the J gene TRBJ1-5; 7 bases line up with TRBD1. V was pared by 7 bases and J by 9 bases, with 11 bases of the junction left unmatched. CDR3 length: 14 residues. In germline, CDR1 is KGHDR, CDR2 SFDVKD. CDR3 region: CATRATGSMGPQHF. CDR3 DNA: TGTGCCACCAGAGCGACAGGGTCCATGGGGCCCCAGCATTTT.

Written as DNA, the CDR3 is TGTGCCAGCAGTTACCTATTAGCCAAAAACATTCAGTACTTC. Its protein is CASSYLLAKNIQYF. The gene calls are TRBV2 and TRBJ2-4; D unresolved. This CDR3 is built from 14 residues. CDR1 and CDR2 (germline): SNHLY, FYNNEI. V was trimmed by 5 bases and J by 0 bases, leaving 8 bases between them.